Following are 3 T cell receptor beta chains from one sample sequenced in a study of shared clonotypes between healthy human individuals. Here immunoSEQ multiplex PCR was the method, and the copy in TCRdb shows in-frame clones only, minus some. The sample carries about 2.4 million clones, approximately 92% recorded once. The sample was naive CD4+ T cells sorted from blood. Noted subset: CD45RA+ positively selected. The receptors come from a man aged 18 to 30 in good health.

In this sample, this clone turned up a few times. The chain has TRBV6-5 and TRBJ1-5; no firm D call. The V end lost 0 bases, the J end lost 9 bases, and 12 bases lay between the germline ends. The CDR3 consists of 14 residues. Germline CDR1 MNHEY, CDR2 SVGAGI. The CDR3 DNA sequence: TGTGCCAGCAGTTACTCGATAGGGCAGTCGCCCCAGCATTTT. It codes for CASSYSIGQSPQHF.

The V call is TRBV9, the J call TRBJ1-6; D gene uncertain. V lost 0 bases, J lost 13 bases, and 17 bases lay in between. The CDR3 has 15 residues. Germline V lookup: CDR1 SGDLS, CDR2 YYNGEE. The CDR3 loop is CASSVGGEGADPLHF. Written as DNA, the CDR3 is TGTGCCAGCAGCGTAGGGGGAGAGGGTGCCGATCCCCTCCACTTT.

The rearrangement uses TRBV7-8 and TRBJ1-1; TRBD1 is a possible D gene (5 bases). Germline V gene sequence: CDR1 SGHVS, CDR2 FQNEAQ. CDR3 length: 16 amino acids. Deletions cut 1 base from V and 3 bases from J, with 15 bases between. The CDR3, as DNA: TGTGCCAGCAGCTTAGACCGCCCCAGGGTGGACACTGAAGCTTTCTTT. The encoded protein is CASSLDRPRVDTEAFF.